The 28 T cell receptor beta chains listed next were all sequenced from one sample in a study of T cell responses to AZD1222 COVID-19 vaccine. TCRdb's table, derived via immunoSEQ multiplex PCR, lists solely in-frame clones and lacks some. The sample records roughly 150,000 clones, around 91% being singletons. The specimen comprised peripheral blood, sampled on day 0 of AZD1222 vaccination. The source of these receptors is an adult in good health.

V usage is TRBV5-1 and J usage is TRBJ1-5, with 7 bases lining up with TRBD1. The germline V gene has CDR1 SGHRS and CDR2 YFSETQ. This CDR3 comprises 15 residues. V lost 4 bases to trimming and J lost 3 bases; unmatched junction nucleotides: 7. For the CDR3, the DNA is TGCGCCAGCAGCCGGGGGACAGATTACAATCAGCCCCAGCATTTT. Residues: CASSRGTDYNQPQHF.

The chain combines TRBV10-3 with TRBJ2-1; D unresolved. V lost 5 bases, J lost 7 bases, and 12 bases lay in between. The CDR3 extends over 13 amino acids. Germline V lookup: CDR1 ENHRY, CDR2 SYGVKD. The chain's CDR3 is CAISTRLGNEQFF. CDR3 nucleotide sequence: TGTGCCATCAGTACCCGTCTAGGGAATGAGCAGTTCTTC.

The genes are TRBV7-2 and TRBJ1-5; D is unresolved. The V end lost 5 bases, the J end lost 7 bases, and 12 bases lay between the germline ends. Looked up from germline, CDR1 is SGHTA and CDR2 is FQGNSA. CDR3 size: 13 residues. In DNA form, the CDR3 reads TGTGCCAGCAGCCAAAGGACGGCCCAGCCCCAGCATTTT. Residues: CASSQRTAQPQHF.

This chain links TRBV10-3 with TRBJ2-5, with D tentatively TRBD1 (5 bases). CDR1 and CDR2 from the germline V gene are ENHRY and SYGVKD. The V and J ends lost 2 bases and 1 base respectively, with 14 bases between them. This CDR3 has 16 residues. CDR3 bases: TGTGCCATCAGTGAGAATTTGCAGGGCTTCCAAGAGACCCAGTACTTC. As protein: CAISENLQGFQETQYF.

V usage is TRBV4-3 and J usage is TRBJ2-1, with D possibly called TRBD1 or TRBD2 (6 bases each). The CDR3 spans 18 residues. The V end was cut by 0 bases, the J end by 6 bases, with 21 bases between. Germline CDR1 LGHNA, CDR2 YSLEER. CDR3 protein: CASSQDLRERRGGNEQFF. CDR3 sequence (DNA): TGCGCCAGCAGCCAAGATCTTCGGGAGCGGAGAGGGGGCAATGAGCAGTTCTTC.

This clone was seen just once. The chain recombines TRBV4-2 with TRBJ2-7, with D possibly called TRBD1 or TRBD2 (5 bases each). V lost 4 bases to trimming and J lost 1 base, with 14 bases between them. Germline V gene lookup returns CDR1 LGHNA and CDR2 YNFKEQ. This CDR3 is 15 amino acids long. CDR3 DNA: TGTGCCAGCAGCCGGGACGACTCTAGTTCCTACGAGCAGTACTTC. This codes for CASSRDDSSSYEQYF.

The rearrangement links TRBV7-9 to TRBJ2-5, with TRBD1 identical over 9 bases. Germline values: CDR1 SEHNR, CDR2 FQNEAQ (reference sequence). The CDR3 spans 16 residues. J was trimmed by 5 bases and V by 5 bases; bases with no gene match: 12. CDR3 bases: TGTGCCAGCAGCCCGCCGGACAGGGGAAATCGGGAGACCCAGTACTTC. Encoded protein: CASSPPDRGNRETQYF. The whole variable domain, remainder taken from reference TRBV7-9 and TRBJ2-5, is DTGVSQNPRHKITKRGQNVTFRCDPISEHNRLYWYRQTLGQGPEFLTYFQNEAQLEKSRLLSDRFSAERPKGSFSTLEIQRTEQGDSAMYLCASSPPDRGNRETQYFGPGTRLLVL.

CDR3 amino acids: CASSDTGFRNEQYF. In DNA, the CDR3 is TGTGCCAGCAGCGACACAGGGTTCCGCAACGAGCAGTACTTC. V usage is TRBV27 and J usage is TRBJ2-7; weak D call: TRBD1 (6 bases). The CDR3 loop spans 14 amino acids. The germline gives CDR1 MNHEY, CDR2 SMNVEV (reference sequence). The V end lost 6 bases, the J end lost 5 bases, and 17 bases lay between the germline ends.

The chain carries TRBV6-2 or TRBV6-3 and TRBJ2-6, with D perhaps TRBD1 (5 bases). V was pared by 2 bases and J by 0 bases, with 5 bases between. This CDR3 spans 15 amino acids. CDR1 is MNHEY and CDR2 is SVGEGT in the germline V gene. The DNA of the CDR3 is TGTGCCAGCAGTTACGACAGCTCTGGGGCCAACGTCCTGACTTTC. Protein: CASSYDSSGANVLTF.

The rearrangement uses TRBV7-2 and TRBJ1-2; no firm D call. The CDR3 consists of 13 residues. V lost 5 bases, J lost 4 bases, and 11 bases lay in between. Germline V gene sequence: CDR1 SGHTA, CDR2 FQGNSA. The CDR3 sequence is CASSEDRLYGYTF. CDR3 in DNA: TGTGCCAGCAGCGAGGACCGGCTCTATGGCTACACCTTC.

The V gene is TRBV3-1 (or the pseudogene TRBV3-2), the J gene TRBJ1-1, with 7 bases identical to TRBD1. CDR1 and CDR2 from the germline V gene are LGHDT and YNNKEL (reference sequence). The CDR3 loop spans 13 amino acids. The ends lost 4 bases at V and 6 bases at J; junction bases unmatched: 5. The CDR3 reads CASSPGGVAEAFF. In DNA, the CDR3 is TGTGCCAGCAGCCCAGGGGGGGTTGCTGAAGCTTTCTTT.

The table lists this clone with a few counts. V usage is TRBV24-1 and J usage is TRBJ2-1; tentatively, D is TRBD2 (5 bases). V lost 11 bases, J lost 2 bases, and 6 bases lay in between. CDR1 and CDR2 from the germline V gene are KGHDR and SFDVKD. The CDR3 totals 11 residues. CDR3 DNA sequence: TGTGCCATCGGGACCTACAATGAGCAGTTCTTC. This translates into CAIGTYNEQFF.

The chain's CDR3 is CASSPPGQNYGYTF. Here the CDR3 DNA reads TGTGCCAGCTCACCCCCTGGACAAAACTATGGCTACACCTTC. V and J are TRBV18 and TRBJ1-2; possibly TRBD1 for D (5 bases). CDR1 KGHSH and CDR2 LQKENI come from the germline V gene. The CDR3 covers 14 residues. Trimming left V 3 bases short and J 2 bases short, with 10 bases between.

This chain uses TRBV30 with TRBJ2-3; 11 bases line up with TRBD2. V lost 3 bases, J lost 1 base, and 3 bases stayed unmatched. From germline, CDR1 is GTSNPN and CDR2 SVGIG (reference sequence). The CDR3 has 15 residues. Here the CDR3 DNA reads TGTGCCTGGAGATATAGCGGGAGGGGCACAGATACGCAGTATTTT. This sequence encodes CAWRYSGRGTDTQYF.

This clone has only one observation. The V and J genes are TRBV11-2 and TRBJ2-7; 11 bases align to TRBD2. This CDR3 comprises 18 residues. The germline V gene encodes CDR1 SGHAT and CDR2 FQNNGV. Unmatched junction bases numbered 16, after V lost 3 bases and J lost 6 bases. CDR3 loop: CASSLGVAGGHLFSEQYF. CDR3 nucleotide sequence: TGTGCCAGCAGCTTGGGGGTAGCGGGAGGGCACCTGTTCTCCGAGCAGTACTTC. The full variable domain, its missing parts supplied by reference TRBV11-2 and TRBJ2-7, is EAGVAQSPRYKIIEKRQSVAFWCNPISGHATLYWYQQILGQGPKLLIQFQNNGVVDDSQLPKDRFSAERLKGVDSTLKIQPAKLEDSAVYLCASSLGVAGGHLFSEQYFGPGTRLTVT.

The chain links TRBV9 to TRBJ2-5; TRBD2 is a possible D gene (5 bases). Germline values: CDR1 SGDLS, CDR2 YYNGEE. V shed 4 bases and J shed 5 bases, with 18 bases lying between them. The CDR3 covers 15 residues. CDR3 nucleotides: TGTGCCAGCAGCCCACAAGGCCGGGGATTCGAGACCCAGTACTTC. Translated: CASSPQGRGFETQYF.

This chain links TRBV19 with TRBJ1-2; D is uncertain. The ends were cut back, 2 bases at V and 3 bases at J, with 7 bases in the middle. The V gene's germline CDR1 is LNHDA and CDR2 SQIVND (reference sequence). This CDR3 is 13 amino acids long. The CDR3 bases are TGTGCCAGTAGTATAAATCCTGACTATGGCTACACCTTC. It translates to CASSINPDYGYTF.

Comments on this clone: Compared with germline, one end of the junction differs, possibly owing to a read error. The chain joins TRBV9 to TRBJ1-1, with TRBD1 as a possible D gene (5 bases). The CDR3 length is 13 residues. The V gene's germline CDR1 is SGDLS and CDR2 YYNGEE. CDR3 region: CASSVVRTGQAHF. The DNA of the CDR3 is TGTGCCAGCAGCGTAGTGAGGACGGGGCAGGCTCACTTT.

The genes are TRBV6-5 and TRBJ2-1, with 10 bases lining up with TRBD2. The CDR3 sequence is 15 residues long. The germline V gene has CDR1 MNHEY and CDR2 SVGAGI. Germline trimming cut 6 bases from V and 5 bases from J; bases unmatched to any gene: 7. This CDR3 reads CASRGRTSGHNEQFF. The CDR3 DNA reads TGTGCCAGCAGGGGTCGGACTAGCGGACACAATGAGCAGTTCTTC.

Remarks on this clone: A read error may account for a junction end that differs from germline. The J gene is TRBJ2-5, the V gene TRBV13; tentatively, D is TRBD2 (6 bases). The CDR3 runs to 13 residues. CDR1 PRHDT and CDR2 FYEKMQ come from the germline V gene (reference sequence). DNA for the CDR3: TGTGCCAGCAACTTAGCGGCCCAAGAGACCCAGTACTTC. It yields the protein CASNLAAQETQYF.

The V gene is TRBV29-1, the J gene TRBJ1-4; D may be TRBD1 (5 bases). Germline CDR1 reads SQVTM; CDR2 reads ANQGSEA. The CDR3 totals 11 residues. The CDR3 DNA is TGCAGTGTCGGACGGGACGAAAAACTGTTTTTT. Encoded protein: CSVGRDEKLFF. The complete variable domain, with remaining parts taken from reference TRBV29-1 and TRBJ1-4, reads SAVISQKPSRDICQRGTSLTIQCQVDSQVTMMFWYRQQPGQSLTLIATANQGSEATYESGFVIDKFPISRPNLTFSTLTVSNMSPEDSSIYLCSVGRDEKLFFGSGTQLSVL.

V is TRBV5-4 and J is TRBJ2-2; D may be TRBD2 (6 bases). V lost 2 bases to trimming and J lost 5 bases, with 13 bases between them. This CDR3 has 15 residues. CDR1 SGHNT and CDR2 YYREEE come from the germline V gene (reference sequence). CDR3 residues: CASSLTGGDTGELFF. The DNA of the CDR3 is TGTGCCAGCAGCTTAACCGGGGGAGATACCGGGGAGCTGTTTTTT. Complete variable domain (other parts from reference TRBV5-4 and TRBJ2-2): ETGVTQSPTHLIKTRGQQVTLRCSSQSGHNTVSWYQQALGQGPQFIFQYYREEENGRGNFPPRFSGLQFPNYSSELNVNALELDDSALYLCASSLTGGDTGELFFGEGSRLTVL.

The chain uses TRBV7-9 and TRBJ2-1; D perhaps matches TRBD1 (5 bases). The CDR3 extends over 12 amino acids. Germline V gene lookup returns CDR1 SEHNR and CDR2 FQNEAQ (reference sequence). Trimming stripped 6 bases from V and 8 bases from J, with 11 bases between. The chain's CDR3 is CASRLWGDEQFF. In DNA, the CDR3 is TGTGCCAGCAGGTTGTGGGGCGATGAGCAGTTCTTC.

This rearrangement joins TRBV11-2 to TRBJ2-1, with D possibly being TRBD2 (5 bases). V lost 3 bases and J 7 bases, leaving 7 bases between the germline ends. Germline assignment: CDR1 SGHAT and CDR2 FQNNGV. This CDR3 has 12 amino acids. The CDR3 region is CASSFGNNEQFF. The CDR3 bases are TGTGCCAGCAGCTTCGGGAATAATGAGCAGTTCTTC.

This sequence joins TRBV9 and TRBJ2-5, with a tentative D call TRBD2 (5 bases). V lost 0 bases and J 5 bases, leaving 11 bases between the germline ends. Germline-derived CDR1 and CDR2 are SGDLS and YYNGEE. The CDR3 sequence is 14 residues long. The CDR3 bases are TGTGCCAGCAGCGTAGGGGGAGCTACGGAGACCCAGTACTTC. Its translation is CASSVGGATETQYF.

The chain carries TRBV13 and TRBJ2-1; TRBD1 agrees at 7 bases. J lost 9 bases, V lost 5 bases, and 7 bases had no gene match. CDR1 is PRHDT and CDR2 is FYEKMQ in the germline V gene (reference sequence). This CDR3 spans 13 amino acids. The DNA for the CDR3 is TGTGCCAGCAGCGCCAGGGACAGTACTGAGCAGTTCTTC. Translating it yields CASSARDSTEQFF. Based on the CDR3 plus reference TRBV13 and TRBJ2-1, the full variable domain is AAGVIQSPRHLIKEKRETATLKCYPIPRHDTVYWYQQGPGQDPQFLISFYEKMQSDKGSIPDRFSAQQFSDYHSELNMSSLELGDSALYFCASSARDSTEQFFGPGTRLTVL.

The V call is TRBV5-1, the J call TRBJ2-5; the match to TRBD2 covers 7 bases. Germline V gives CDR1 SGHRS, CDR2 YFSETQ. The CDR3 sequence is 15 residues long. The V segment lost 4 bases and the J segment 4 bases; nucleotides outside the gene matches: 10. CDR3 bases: TGCGCCAGCAGCCCGACGGGGGAGGGACGAGAGACCCAGTACTTC. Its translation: CASSPTGEGRETQYF.

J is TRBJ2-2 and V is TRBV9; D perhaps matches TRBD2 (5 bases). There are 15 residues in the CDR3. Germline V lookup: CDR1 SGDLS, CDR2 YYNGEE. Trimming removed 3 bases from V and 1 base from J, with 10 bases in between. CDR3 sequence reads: CASSGDGKNTGELFF. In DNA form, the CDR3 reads TGTGCCAGCAGCGGAGACGGGAAGAACACCGGGGAGCTGTTTTTT.